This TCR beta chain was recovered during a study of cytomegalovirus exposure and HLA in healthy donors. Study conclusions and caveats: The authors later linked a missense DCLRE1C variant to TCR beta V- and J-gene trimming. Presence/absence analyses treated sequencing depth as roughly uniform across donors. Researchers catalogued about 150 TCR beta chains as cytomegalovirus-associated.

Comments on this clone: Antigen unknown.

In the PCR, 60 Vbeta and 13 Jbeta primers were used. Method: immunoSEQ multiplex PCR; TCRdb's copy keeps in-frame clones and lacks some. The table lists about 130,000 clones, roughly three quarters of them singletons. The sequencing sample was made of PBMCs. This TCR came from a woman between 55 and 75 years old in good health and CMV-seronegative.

The CDR3 region is CASSQGQGSDTQYF. In DNA, the CDR3 is TGTGCCAGCAGCCAAGGTCAGGGATCAGATACGCAGTATTTT. The rearrangement joins TRBV4-2 to TRBJ2-3, with D perhaps matching TRBD1 (5 bases). The length of the CDR3 is 14 residues. CDR1 and CDR2 (germline): LGHNA, YNFKEQ. Trimming removed 1 base at V and 4 bases at J, with 9 bases between.